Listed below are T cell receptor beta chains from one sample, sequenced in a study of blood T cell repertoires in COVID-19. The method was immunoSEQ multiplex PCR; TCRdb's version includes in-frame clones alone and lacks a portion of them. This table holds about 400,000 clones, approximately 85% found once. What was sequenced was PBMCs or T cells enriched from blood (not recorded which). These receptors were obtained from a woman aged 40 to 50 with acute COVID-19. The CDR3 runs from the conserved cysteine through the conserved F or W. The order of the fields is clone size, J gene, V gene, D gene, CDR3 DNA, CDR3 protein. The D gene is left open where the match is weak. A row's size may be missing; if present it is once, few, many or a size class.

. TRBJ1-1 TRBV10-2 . TGCGCCAGCAGAGTAACCGACACTGACACTGAAGCTTTCTTT CASRVTDTDTEAFF
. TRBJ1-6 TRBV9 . TGTGCCAGCAGCGTAGACTGGGGGGTCTATAATTCACCCCTCCACTTT CASSVDWGVYNSPLHF
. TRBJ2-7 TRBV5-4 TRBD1 TGTGCCAGCAGCGACAGGGGCTACGAGCAGTACTTC CASSDRGYEQYF
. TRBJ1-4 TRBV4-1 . TGCGCCAGCAGCCAAGATACGGACACCGGCCCGGAAAAACTGTTTTTT CASSQDTDTGPEKLFF
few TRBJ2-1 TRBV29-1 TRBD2 TGCAGCGTTGAAGGAGGCCAGCGGGGGTACTACAATGAGCAGTTCTTC CSVEGGQRGYYNEQFF
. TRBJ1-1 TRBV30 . TGTGCCTGGAGTGCCACTCAGGGGAACACTGAAGCTTTCTTT CAWSATQGNTEAFF
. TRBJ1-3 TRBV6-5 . TGTGCCAGCACTTACAACAGGGCCTCTGGAAACACCATATATTTT CASTYNRASGNTIYF
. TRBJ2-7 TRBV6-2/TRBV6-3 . TGTGCCAGCAGTTACTCGAGGTCCGAGCAGTACTTC CASSYSRSEQYF
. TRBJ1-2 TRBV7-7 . TGTGCCAGCAGCTTAGATATGGACAGTCAACACCGAGGCCCCCATGGCTACACCTTC CASSLDMDSQHRGPHGYTF
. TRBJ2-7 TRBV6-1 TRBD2 TGTGCCAGCAGTGAAGGGACTAGCGGATTCTCCTACGAGCAGTACTTC CASSEGTSGFSYEQYF
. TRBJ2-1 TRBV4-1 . TGCGCCAGCAGCCAAGCACTGAACAATGAGCAGTTCTTC CASSQALNNEQFF
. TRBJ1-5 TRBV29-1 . TGCAGCGTGGTGGACGGGGATCAGCCCCAGCATTTT CSVVDGDQPQHF
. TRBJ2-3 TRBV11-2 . TGTGCCAGCAGCTCTGCCCGGACAACAGATACGCAGTATTTT CASSSARTTDTQYF
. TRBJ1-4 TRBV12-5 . TGTGCTAGTGGTTTGGGAGAACCGGGATCAACTAATGAAAAACTGTTTTTT CASGLGEPGSTNEKLFF
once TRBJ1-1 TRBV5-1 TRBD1 TGCGCCAGCAGCCAACAGGGGAAGGGCACTGAAGCTTTCTTT CASSQQGKGTEAFF
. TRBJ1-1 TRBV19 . TGTGCCAGTACTCTTCGTTCGACCGGGGGAGCTTTCTTT CASTLRSTGGAFF
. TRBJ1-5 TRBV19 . TGTGCCAGTAGTATAGTGGCAGGGAATCAGCCCCAGCATTTT CASSIVAGNQPQHF
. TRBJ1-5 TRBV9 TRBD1 TGTGCCAGCAGCGTAGGGTCAGGGGGGAATCAGCCCCAGCATTTT CASSVGSGGNQPQHF
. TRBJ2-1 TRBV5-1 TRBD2 TGCGCCAGCAGCTTAGCGGGGGGGCCAGATGAGCAGTTCTTC CASSLAGGPDEQFF
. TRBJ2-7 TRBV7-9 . TGTGCCAGCAGCTTGAGTCCGACTGCTATTACCTACGAGCAGTACTTC CASSLSPTAITYEQYF
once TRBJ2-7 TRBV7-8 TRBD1 TGTGCCAGCAGCTTGGGACAGCTTTACGAGCAGTACTTC CASSLGQLYEQYF
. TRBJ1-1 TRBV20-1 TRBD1 TGCAGCTTACAGGGGCACACTGAAGCTTTCTTT CSLQGHTEAFF
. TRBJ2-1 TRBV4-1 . TGCGCCAGCAGCCAAGGGGGCCGCGAGCAGTTCTTC CASSQGGREQFF
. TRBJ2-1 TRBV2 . TGTGCCAGCAAATCCGGCCTAGGACCGGGGGAGCAGTTCTTC CASKSGLGPGEQFF
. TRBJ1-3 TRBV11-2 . TGTGCCAGCAGCCAAGCTCTTTGGGGAAACACCATATATTTT CASSQALWGNTIYF
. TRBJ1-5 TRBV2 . TGTGCCAGCAGTGAAGGGCTGTTGTCCTCTCAGCCCCAGCATTTT CASSEGLLSSQPQHF
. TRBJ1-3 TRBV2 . TGTGCCAGCAGTGTCAGGATCTCTGGAAACACCATATATTTT CASSVRISGNTIYF
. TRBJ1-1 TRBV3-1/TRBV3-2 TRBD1 TGTGCCAGCAGCCAAGAAGACAGGGGGGGCACTGAAGCTTTCTTT CASSQEDRGGTEAFF
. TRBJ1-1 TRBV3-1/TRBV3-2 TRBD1 TGTGCCAGCAGCCAATGGGGGACAGGAGCTTTCTTT CASSQWGTGAFF
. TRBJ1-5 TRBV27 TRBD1 TGTGCCAGCAGTCCCTTGGACAGGGGGTCGTTTCAGCCCCAGCATTTT CASSPLDRGSFQPQHF
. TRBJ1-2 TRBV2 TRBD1 TGTGCCAGCAGTGAATTGGGACAGGGCTACTATGGCTACACCTTC CASSELGQGYYGYTF
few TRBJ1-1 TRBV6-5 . TGTGCCAGCAGTTACGCAGGACAGCATGAAGCTTTCTTT CASSYAGQHEAFF
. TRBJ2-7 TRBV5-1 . TGCGCCAGCAGCTTGGAGCCATCCCAGGCCTACGAGCAGTACTTC CASSLEPSQAYEQYF
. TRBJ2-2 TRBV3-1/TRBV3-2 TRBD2 TGTGCCAGCAGCCAAGAAGGGCTAGCGGGGGGCCCCGGGGAGCTGTTTTTT CASSQEGLAGGPGELFF
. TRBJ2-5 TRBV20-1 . TGCAGTGCTAGGGGCGGGGAGACCCAGTACTTC CSARGGETQYF
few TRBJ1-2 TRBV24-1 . TGTGCCACCAGTGAGACAGAATATGGCTACACCTTC CATSETEYGYTF
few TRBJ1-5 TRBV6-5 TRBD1 TGTGCCAGCAGACTATACAGGGGATCTAATCAGCCCCAGCATTTT CASRLYRGSNQPQHF
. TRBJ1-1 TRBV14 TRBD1 TGTGCCAGCAGCCGGTCGGGACAGGGGGACTCTGAAGCTTTCTTT CASSRSGQGDSEAFF
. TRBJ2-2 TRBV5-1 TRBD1 TGCGCCAGCAGCTTGGACCCTGCAGGGGGCGGGAACACCGGGGAGCTGTTTTTT CASSLDPAGGGNTGELFF
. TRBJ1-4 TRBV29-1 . TGCAGCGCCCAGTCGAATCTTAATGAAAAACTGTTTTTT CSAQSNLNEKLFF
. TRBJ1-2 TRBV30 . TGTGCCTGGAGTGTGGACAGCTATGGCTACACCTTC CAWSVDSYGYTF
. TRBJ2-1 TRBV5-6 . TGTGCCAGCAGCTTGCCCGGGTCCTTATCCTACAATGAGCAGTTCTTC CASSLPGSLSYNEQFF
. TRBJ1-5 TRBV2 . TGTGCCAGCAGTACGAGGGAAAACGGGCAGCCCCAGCATTTT CASSTRENGQPQHF